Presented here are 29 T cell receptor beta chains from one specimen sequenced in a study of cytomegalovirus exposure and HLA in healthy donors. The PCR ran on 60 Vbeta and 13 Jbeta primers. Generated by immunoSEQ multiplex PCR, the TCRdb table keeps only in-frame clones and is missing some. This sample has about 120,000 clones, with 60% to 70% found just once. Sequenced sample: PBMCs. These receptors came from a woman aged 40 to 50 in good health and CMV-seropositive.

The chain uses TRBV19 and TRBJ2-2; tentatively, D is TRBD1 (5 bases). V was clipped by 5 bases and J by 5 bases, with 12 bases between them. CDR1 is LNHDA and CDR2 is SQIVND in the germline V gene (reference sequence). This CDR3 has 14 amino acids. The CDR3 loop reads CASSPQGRTGELFF. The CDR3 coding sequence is TGTGCCAGTAGTCCCCAGGGCAGGACCGGGGAGCTGTTTTTT.

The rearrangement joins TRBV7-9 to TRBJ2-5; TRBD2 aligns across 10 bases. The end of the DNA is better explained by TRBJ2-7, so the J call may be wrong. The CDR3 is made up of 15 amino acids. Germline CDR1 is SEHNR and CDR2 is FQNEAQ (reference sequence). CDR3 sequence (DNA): TGTGCCAGCAGCCCCGGATTAGCGGGAGGCTACGAGCAGTACTTC. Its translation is CASSPGLAGGYEQYF.

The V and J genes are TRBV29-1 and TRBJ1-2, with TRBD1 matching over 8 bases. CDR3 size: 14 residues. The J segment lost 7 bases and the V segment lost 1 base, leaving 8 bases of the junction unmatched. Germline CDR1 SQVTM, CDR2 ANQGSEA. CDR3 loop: CSVEVGQGLSGYTF. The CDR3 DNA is TGCAGCGTTGAAGTCGGACAGGGATTGAGTGGCTACACCTTC.

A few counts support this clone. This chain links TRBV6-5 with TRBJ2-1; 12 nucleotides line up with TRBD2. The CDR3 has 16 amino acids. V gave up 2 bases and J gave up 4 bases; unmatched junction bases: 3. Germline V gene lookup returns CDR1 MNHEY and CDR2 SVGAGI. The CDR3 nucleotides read TGTGCCAGCAGTTACATGACTAGCGGGGGATACAATGAGCAGTTCTTC. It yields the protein CASSYMTSGGYNEQFF.

CDR3 amino acids: CASSATSGRGSGETQYF. The CDR3 DNA sequence: TGTGCCAGCAGCGCAACTAGCGGGAGGGGTAGCGGCGAGACCCAGTACTTC. V gene TRBV9 combines with J gene TRBJ2-5; 13 positions agree with TRBD2. The germline V gene encodes CDR1 SGDLS and CDR2 YYNGEE. There are 17 residues in the CDR3. V lost 3 bases and J lost 5; bases outside the gene matches: 10.

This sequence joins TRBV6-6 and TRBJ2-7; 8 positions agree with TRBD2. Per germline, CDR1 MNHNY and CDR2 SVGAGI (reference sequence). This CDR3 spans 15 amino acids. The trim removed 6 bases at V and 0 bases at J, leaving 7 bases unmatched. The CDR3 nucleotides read TGTGCCAGCAGCCAGACTAGCGCTAGCTCCTACGAGCAGTACTTC. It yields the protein CASSQTSASSYEQYF.

DNA for the CDR3: TGTGCCAGCAGTGACTCCGACAGCCCCTCTGGAAACACCATATATTTT. Its protein product is CASSDSDSPSGNTIYF. The V call is TRBV6-4, the J call TRBJ1-3; D is possibly TRBD1 (5 bases). CDR1 and CDR2 from the germline V gene are MRHNA and SNTAGT. This CDR3 contains 16 residues. Trimming pared 0 bases from V and 0 bases from J, leaving 9 bases between.

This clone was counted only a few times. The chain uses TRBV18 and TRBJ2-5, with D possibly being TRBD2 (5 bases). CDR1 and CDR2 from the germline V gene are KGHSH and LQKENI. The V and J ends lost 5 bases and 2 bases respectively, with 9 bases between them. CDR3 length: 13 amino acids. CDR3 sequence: CASSVRTQETQYF. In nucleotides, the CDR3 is TGTGCCAGCTCAGTTAGGACTCAAGAGACCCAGTACTTC.

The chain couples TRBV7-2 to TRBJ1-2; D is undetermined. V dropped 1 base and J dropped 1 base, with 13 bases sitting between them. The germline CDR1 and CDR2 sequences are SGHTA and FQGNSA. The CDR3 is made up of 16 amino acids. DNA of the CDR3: TGTGCCAGCAGCTTAGGTGGTACCGGTTATAACTATGGCTACACCTTC. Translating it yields CASSLGGTGYNYGYTF.

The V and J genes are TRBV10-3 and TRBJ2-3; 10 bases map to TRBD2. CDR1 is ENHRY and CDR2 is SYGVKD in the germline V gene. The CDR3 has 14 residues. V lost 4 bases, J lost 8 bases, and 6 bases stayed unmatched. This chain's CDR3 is CAISALAGDGTQYF. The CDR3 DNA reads TGTGCCATCAGTGCGCTAGCGGGGGATGGTACGCAGTATTTT.

The chain's CDR3 is CASSQDRSTGNTIYF. CDR3 DNA: TGTGCCAGCAGCCAAGATAGGAGTACTGGAAACACCATATATTTT. This rearrangement joins TRBV4-2 to TRBJ1-3, with D uncertain. V shed 0 bases and J shed 2 bases, with 8 bases lying between them. CDR1 is LGHNA, CDR2 YNFKEQ, per germline. This CDR3 has 15 residues.

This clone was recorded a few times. The DNA of the CDR3 is TGCGCCAGCAGCCACTATTCGGAGATAAGGAATGCTTTCTTT. Translating it yields CASSHYSEIRNAFF. The chain couples TRBV4-3 to TRBJ1-1; D gene uncertain. The CDR3 has 14 residues. Trimming cost V 3 bases and J 11 bases, with 19 bases left between them. From germline, CDR1 is LGHNA and CDR2 YSLEER.

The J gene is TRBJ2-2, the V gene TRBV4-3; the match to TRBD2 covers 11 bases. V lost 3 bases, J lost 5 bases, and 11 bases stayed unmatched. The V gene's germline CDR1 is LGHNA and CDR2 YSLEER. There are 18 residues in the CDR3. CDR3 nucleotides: TGCGCCAGCAGCCAGGATGAACTAGCGGGAGAGGAAACCGGGGAGCTGTTTTTT. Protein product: CASSQDELAGEETGELFF.

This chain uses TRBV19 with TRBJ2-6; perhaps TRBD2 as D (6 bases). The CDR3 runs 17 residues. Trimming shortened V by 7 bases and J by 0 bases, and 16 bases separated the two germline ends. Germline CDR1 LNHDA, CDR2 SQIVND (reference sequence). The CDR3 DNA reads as TGTGCCAGTACGCGGCTAGCGTTCATCTCTGGGGCCAACGTCCTGACTTTC. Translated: CASTRLAFISGANVLTF.

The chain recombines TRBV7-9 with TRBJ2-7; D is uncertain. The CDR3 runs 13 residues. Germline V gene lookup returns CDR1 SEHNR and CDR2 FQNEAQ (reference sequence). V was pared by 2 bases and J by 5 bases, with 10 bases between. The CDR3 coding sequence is TGTGCCAGCAGCTTAACGGTCGAGGACGAGCAGTACTTC. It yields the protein CASSLTVEDEQYF.

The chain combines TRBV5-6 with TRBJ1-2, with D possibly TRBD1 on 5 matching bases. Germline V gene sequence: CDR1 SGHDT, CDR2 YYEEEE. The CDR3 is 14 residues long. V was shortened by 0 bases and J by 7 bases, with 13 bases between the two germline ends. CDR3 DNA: TGTGCCAGCAGCTTGGTCGCGGCAGGGTTTGGCTACACCTTC. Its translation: CASSLVAAGFGYTF.

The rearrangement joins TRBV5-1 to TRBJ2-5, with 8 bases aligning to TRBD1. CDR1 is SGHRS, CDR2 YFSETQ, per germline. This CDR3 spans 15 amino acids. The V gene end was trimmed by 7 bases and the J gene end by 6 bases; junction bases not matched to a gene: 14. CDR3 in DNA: TGCGCCAGCGGGCGAATGACAGGGGCTACCCAGACCCAGTACTTC. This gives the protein CASGRMTGATQTQYF.

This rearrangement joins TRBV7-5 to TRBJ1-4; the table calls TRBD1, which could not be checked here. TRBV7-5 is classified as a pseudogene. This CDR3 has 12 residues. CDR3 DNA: TGTGTCCCTTCCCAGACTAATGAAAAACTGTTTTTT. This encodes CVPSQTNEKLFF.

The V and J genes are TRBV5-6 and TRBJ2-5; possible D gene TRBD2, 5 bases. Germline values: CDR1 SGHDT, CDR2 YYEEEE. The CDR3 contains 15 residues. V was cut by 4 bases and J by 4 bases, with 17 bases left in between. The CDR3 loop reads CASSSGYIVPETQYF. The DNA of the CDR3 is TGTGCCAGCAGCAGCGGATATATCGTACCAGAGACCCAGTACTTC.

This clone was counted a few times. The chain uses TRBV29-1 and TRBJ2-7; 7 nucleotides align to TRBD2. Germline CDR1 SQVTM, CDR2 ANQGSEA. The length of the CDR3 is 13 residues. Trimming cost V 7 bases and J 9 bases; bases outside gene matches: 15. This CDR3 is CSAAPGGSPGQYF. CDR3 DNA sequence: TGCAGCGCGGCACCGGGAGGCTCTCCCGGGCAGTACTTC.

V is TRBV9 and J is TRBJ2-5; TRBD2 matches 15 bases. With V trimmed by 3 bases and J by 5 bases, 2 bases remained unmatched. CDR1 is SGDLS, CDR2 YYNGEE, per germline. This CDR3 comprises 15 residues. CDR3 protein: CASSAGLAGGETQYF. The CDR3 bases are TGTGCCAGCAGCGCCGGACTAGCGGGAGGGGAGACCCAGTACTTC.

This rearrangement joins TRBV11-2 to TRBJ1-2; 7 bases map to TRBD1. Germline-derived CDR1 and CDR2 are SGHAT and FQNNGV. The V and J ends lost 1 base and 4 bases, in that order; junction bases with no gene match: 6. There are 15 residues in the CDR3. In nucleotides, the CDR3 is TGTGCCAGCAGCTTAGTAACGTCAGGGGGCTATGGCTACACCTTC. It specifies CASSLVTSGGYGYTF.

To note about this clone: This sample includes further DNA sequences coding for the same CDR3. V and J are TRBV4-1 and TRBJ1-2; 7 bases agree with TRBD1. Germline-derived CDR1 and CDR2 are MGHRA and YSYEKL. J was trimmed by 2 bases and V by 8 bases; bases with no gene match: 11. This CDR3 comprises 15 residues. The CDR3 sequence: CASRSPTGQNYGYTF. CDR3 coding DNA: TGCGCCAGCCGCTCCCCAACGGGACAGAACTATGGCTACACCTTC.

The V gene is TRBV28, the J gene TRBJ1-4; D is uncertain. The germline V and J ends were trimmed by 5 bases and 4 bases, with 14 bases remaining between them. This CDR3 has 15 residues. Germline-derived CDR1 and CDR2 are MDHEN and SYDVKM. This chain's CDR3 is CASSHPTGSNEKLFF. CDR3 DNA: TGTGCCAGCAGTCACCCGACGGGTAGTAATGAAAAACTGTTTTTT.

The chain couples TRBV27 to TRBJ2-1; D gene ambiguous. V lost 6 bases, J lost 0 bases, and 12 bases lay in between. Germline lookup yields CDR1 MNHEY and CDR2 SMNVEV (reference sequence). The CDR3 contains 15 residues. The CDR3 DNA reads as TGTGCCAGCAGGACGCGGTGGAACTCCTACAATGAGCAGTTCTTC. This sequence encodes CASRTRWNSYNEQFF.

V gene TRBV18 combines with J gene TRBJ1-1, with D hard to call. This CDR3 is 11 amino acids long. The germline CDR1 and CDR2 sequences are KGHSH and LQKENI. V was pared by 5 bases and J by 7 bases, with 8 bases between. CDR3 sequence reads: CASSSGDEAFF. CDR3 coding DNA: TGTGCCAGCTCATCAGGCGATGAAGCTTTCTTT.

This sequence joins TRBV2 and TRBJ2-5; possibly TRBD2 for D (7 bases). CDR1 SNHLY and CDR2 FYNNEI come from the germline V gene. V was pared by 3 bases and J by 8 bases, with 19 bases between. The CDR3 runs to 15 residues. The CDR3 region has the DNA TGTGCCAGCAGTGATGCGGGGGCCCCCCCAGCTACCCAGTACTTC. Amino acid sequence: CASSDAGAPPATQYF. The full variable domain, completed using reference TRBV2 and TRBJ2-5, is EPEVTQTPSHQVTQMGQEVILRCVPISNHLYFYWYRQILGQKVEFLVSFYNNEISEKSEIFDDQFSVERPDGSNFTLKIRSTKLEDSAMYFCASSDAGAPPATQYFGPGTRLLVL.

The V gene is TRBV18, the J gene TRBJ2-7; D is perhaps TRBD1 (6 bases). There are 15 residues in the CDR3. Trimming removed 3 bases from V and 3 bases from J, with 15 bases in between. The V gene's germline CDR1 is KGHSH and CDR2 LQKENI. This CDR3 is CASSPLGIGGYEQYF. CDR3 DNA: TGTGCCAGCTCACCGTTGGGTATAGGGGGCTACGAGCAGTACTTC.

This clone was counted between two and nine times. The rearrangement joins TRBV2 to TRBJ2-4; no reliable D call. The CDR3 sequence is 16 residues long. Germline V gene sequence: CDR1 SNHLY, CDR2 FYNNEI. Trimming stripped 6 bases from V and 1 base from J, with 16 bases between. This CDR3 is CASSFTTIRAKNIQYF. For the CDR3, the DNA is TGTGCCAGCAGCTTCACTACTATTCGGGCCAAAAACATTCAGTACTTC.